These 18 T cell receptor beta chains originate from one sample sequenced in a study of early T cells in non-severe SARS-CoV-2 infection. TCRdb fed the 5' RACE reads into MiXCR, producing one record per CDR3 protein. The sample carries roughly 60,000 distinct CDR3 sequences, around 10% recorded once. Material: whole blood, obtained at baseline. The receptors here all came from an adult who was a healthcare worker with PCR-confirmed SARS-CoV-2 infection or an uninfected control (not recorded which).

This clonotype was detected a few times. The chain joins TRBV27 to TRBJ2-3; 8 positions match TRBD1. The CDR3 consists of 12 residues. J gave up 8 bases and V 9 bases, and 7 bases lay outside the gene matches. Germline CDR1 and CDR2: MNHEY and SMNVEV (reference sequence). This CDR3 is CASGTGSATQYF. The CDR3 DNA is TGTGCCAGTGGGACAGGTTCAGCTACGCAGTATTTT.

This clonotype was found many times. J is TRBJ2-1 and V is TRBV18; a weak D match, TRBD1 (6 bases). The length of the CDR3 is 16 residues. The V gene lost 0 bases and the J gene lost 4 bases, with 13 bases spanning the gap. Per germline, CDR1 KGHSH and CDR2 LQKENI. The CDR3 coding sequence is TGTGCCAGCTCACCACCGGTGGCAGGGGTATACAATGAGCAGTTCTTC. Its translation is CASSPPVAGVYNEQFF.

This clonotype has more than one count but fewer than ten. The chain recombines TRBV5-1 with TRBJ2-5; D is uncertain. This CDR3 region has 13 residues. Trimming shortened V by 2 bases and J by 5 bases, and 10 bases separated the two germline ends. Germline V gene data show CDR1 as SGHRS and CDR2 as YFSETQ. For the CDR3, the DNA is TGCGCCAGCAGCTTCGCCCCGCCGGAGACCCAGTACTTC. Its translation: CASSFAPPETQYF.

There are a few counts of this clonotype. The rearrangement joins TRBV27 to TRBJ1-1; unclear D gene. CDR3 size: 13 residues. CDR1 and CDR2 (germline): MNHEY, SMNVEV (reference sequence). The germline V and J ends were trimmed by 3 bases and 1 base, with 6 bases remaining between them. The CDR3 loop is CASSFVQNTEAFF. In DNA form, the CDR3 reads TGTGCCAGCAGTTTCGTACAGAACACTGAAGCTTTCTTT.

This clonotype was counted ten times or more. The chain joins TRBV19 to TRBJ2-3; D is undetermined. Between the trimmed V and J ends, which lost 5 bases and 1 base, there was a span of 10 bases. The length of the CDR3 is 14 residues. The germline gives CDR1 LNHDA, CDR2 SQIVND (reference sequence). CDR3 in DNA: TGTGCCAGTAGTGCATCCGGCGGCACAGATACGCAGTATTTT. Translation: CASSASGGTDTQYF.

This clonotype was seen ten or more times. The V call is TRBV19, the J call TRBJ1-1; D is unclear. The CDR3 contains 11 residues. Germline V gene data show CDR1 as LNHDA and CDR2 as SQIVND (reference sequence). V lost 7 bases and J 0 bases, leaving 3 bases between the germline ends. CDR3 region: CASIMNTEAFF. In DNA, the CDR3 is TGTGCCAGTATCATGAACACTGAAGCTTTCTTT.

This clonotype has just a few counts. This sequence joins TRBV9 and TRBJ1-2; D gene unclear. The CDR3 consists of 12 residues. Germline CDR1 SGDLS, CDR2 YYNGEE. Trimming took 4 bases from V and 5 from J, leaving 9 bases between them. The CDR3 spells CASSMGSYGYTF. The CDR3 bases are TGTGCCAGCAGCATGGGCTCATATGGCTACACCTTC.

The CDR3 here is CASSPDSPPDQYF. CDR3 sequence (DNA): TGTGCCAGCAGCCCGGACTCCCCCCCGGACCAGTACTTC. The V and J genes are TRBV11-3 and TRBJ2-5, with D possibly being TRBD2 (5 bases). Germline-derived CDR1 and CDR2 are SGHNT and YENEEA. The CDR3 totals 13 residues. Trimming cost V 5 bases and J 10 bases, with 17 bases left between them.

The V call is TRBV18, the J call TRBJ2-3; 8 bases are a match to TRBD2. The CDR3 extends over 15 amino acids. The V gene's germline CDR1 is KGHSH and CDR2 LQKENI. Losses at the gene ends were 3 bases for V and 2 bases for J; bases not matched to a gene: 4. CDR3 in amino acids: CASSPRAGDTDTQYF. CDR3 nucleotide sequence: TGTGCCAGCTCACCGCGAGCGGGGGACACAGATACGCAGTATTTT.

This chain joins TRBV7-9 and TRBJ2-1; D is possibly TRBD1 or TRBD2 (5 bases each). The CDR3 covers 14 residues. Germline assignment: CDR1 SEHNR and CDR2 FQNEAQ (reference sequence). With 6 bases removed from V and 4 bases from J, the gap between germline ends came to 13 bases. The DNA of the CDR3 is TGTGCCAGCAGGTCCGGGACGCGTTACAATGAGCAGTTCTTC. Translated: CASRSGTRYNEQFF.

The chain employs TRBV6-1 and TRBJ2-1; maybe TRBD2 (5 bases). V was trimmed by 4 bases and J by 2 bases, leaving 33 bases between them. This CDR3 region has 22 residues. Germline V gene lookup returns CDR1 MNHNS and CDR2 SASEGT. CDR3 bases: TGTGCCAGCAGTGGCAAAAGCGGCGGAGCCAAACCGCCGGCACGGGCCTACAATGAGCAGTTCTTC. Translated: CASSGKSGGAKPPARAYNEQFF.

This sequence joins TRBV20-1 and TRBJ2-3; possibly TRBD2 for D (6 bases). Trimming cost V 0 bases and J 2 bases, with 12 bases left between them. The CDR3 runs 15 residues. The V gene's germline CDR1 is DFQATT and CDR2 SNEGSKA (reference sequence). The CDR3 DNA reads TGCAGTGCTAGAGATGGCGGGGAGTTCACAGATACGCAGTATTTT. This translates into CSARDGGEFTDTQYF.

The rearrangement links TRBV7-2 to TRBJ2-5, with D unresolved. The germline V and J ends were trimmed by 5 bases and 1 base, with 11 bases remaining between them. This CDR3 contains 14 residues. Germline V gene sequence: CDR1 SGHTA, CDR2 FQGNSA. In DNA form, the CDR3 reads TGTGCCAGCAGCAAGACGGCACGCCAAGAGACCCAGTACTTC. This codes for CASSKTARQETQYF.

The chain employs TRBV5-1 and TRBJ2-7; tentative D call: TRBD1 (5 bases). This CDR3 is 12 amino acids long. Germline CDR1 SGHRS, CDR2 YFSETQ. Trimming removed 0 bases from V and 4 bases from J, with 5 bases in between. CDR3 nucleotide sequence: TGCGCCAGCAGCTTGGAGGGGTACGAGCAGTACTTC. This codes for CASSLEGYEQYF.

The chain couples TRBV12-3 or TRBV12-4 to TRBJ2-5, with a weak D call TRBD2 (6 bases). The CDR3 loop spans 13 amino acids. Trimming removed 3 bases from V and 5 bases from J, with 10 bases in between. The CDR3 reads CASSLRGAETQYF. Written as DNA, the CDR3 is TGTGCCAGCAGTTTGCGGGGCGCGGAGACCCAGTACTTC.

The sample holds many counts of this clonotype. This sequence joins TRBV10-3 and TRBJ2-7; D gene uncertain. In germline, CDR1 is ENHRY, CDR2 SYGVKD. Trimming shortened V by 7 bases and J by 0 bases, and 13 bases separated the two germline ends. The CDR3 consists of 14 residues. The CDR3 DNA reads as TGTGCCATCAACTCAGGACGTAGCTCCTACGAGCAGTACTTC. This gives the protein CAINSGRSSYEQYF.

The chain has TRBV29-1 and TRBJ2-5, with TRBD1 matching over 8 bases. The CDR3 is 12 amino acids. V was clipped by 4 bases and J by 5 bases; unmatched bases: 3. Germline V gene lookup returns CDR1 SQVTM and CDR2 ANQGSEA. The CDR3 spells CSVAGGAETQYF. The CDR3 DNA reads TGCAGCGTTGCAGGGGGCGCGGAGACCCAGTACTTC.

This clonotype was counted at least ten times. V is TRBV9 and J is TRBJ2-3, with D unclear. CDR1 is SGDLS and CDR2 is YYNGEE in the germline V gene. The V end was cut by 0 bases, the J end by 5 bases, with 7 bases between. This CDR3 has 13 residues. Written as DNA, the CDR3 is TGTGCCAGCAGCGTAGAGGCGAGAGATACGCAGTATTTT. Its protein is CASSVEARDTQYF. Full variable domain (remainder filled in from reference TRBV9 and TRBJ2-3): DSGVTQTPKHLITATGQRVTLRCSPRSGDLSVYWYQQSLDQGLQFLIQYYNGEERAKGNILERFSAQQFPDLHSELNLSSLELGDSALYFCASSVEARDTQYFGPGTRLTVL.